This T cell receptor (beta chain) was captured by sequencing in a study of shared T cell receptors in the human thymus. The protocol was immunoSEQ multiplex PCR, while the TCRdb copy is restricted to in-frame clones and leaves out a portion. The data contain roughly 500,000 clones, roughly 74% of them singletons. The ends were cut back, 5 bases at V and 6 bases at J, with 13 bases in the middle. Germline CDR1 and CDR2: WNHNN and SYGVQD (reference sequence). The CDR3 contains 14 residues. The sample was also reused in another study, on human thymus T cells. In that study: Related reports documented highly overlapping thymic repertoires among unrelated individuals.

The receptor's source is a boy younger than two with a congenital heart defect. The sequencing input was thymocytes. The chain uses TRBV10-1 and TRBJ2-2; D uncertain. This CDR3 reads CASSLPPGPGELFF. In nucleotides, the CDR3 is TGCGCCAGCAGTCTACCCCCGGGTCCCGGGGAGCTGTTTTTT.